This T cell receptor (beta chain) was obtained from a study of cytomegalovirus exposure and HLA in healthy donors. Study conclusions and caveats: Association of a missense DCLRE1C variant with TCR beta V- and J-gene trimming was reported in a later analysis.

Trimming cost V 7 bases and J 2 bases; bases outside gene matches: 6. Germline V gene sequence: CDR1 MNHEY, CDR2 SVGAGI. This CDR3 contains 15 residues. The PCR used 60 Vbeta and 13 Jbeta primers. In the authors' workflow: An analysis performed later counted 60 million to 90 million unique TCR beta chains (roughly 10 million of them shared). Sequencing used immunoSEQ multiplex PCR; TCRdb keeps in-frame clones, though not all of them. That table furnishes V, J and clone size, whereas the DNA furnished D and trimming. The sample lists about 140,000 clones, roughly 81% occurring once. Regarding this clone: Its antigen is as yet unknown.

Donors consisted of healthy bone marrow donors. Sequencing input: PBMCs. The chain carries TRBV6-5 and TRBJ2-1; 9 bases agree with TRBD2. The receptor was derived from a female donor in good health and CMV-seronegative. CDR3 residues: CASTPKRGAYNEQFF. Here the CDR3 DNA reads TGTGCCAGCACCCCTAAGCGGGGGGCCTACAATGAGCAGTTCTTC.